This T cell receptor beta chain was documented in a study of T cell repertoires in cytomegalovirus infection. Study in general: CMV infection and matching HLA type were both indicated by public TCR beta signatures.

Notes on this clonotype: Its specificity is not known. Compared with germline, one end of the junction differs, possibly owing to a read error.

Looked up from germline, CDR1 is SGHNT and CDR2 is YYREEE (reference sequence). There are 14 residues in the CDR3. TCRdb ran MiXCR on the reads and lists one entry per CDR3 protein. Seen here are hundreds of thousands of distinct CDR3 sequences, roughly 31% observed once, and the top ten hold approximately 13%. Study-wide results and caveats: Cumulative public TCR beta family frequency identified CMV carriers with the relevant HLA. Ex vivo responses were dominated by HLA-C-restricted CMV-specific TCR beta clonotypes.

This sequence originates from a human donor in good health (CMV status not recorded). Some clones in this sample may be carry-over from other donors' samples. The chain joins TRBV5-4 to TRBJ1-1; D not certain. The sample taken for sequencing was PBMCs. The CDR3 region is CASRLEAGPTEAFF. CDR3 coding DNA: TGTGCAAGCAGATTGGAGGCGGGCCCCACTGAAGCTTTCTTT. The full variable domain, with the rest looked up from reference TRBV5-4 and TRBJ1-1, is ETGVTQSPTHLIKTRGQQVTLRCSSQSGHNTVSWYQQALGQGPQFIFQYYREEENGRGNFPPRFSGLQFPNYSSELNVNALELDDSALYLCASRLEAGPTEAFFGQGTRLTVV.